This TCR beta chain appears in the sequencing data of a study of blood T cell repertoires in COVID-19. Sequenced by immunoSEQ multiplex PCR; TCRdb stores in-frame clones only, minus some. The data hold around 120,000 clones, with approximately 86% observed a single time. CDR3 size: 16 residues. Trimming removed 0 bases at V and 5 bases at J, with 16 bases between. Germline V gene data show CDR1 as LGHNA and CDR2 as YSLEER. What was sequenced was peripheral blood. The genes are TRBV4-3 and TRBJ2-5; TRBD1 might be the D (6 bases). This TCR was recovered from a woman in her 50s with active or convalescent COVID-19. CDR3 loop: CASSQELRGSGETQYF. The CDR3 DNA sequence: TGCGCCAGCAGCCAAGAACTAAGGGGGAGTGGGGAGACCCAGTACTTC.